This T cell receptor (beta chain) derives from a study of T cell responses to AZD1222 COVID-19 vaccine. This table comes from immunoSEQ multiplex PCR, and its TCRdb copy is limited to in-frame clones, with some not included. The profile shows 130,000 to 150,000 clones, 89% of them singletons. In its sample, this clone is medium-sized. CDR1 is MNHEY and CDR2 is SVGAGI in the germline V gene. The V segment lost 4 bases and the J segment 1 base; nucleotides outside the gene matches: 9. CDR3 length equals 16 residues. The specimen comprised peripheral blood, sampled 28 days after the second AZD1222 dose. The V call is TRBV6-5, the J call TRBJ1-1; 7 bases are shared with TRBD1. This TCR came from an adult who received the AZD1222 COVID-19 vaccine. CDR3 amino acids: CASSSDRVKENTEAFF. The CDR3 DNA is TGTGCCAGCAGTTCCGACAGGGTAAAAGAGAACACTGAAGCTTTCTTT.